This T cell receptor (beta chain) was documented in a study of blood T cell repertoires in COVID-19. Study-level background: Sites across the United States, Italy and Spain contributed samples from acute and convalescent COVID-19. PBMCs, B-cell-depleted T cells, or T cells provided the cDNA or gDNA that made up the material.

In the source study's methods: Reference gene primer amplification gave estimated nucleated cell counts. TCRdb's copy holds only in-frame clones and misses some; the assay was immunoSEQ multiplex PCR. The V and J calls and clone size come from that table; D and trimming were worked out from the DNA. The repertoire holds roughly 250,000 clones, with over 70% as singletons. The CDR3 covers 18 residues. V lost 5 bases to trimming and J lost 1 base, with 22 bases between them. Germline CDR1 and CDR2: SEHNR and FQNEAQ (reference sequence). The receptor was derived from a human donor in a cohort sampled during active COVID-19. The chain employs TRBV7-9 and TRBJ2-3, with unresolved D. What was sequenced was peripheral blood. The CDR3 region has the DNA TGTGCCAGCAGCCCTGGATTATTCGGCAGGTCGGGCACAGATACGCAGTATTTT. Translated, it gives CASSPGLFGRSGTDTQYF.